This T cell receptor beta chain was recorded in a study of blood T cell repertoires in COVID-19. Overall study: Acute-phase and convalescent COVID-19 samples originated in the United States, Italy and Spain. T cells, B-cell-depleted T cells, or PBMCs supplied cDNA or gDNA.

CDR1 SGHTA and CDR2 FQGNSA come from the germline V gene. The germline V and J ends were trimmed by 5 bases and 2 bases, with 9 bases remaining between them. This CDR3 spans 14 amino acids. Original analysis: Reference gene primer amplification yielded estimated nucleated cell counts. Sequencing used immunoSEQ multiplex PCR; TCRdb keeps in-frame clones, though not all of them. Clone size and V and J calls were adopted from that table, with D and trimming inferred from the DNA. The sample shows 150,000 to 200,000 clones, around 86% of them seen only once. This sequence joins TRBV7-2 and TRBJ1-4; TRBD1 is a possible D gene (5 bases). The clonotype originates from a man younger than 35 with acute or convalescent COVID-19. Sequenced material: peripheral blood. CDR3 region: CASSQGGTNEKLFF. CDR3 sequence (DNA): TGTGCCAGCAGCCAGGGCGGCACTAATGAAAAACTGTTTTTT.